This TCR beta chain was sequenced during a study of blood T cell repertoires in COVID-19. Assay: immunoSEQ multiplex PCR; the TCRdb copy retains only in-frame clones and omits some. The sample holds hundreds of thousands of clones; around 92% are singletons and the top ten take about 2%. This CDR3 spans 15 amino acids. Looked up from germline, CDR1 is WSHSY and CDR2 is SAAADI. V was pared by 4 bases and J by 10 bases, with 8 bases of the junction left unmatched. The specimen sequenced was peripheral blood. This clonotype was obtained from a woman aged 25 to 39 with COVID-19, enrolled during active disease. The chain couples TRBV10-2 to TRBJ1-6; 9 nucleotides agree with TRBD1. The CDR3 region has the DNA TGCGCCAGCAGTGCCGGGACAGGGTTGATCTCACCCCTCCACTTT. It specifies CASSAGTGLISPLHF.